These T cell receptor beta chains were read from a single sample in a study of vaccination and CD4 T cells after COVID-19. Their target antigens are unknown. In TCRdb, the PCR reads were re-called with MiXCR into one record per CDR3 protein. Of some 4,500 distinct CDR3 sequences in the sample, more than 20% are singletons; the top ten hold roughly three fifths. The specimen comprised CD4+ T cells from blood, cultured in vitro, sampled after SARS-CoV-2 vaccination. The receptors here all came from a human donor who had recovered from COVID-19. The CDR3 runs from the conserved cysteine through the conserved F or W. D genes are given only for firm matches. Expanded clones get a size class; other rows say once, few or many, or leave the size out.

V	size	D	length	J	CDR3	DNA
TRBV6-5	.	TRBD1	14	TRBJ2-4	CASSYRDRVNIQYF	TGTGCCAGCAGTTACCGGGACAGGGTTAACATTCAGTACTTC
TRBV7-2	medium-sized	.	12	TRBJ1-2	CASSLGVGGYTF	TGTGCCAGCAGCTTAGGAGTCGGAGGCTACACCTTC
TRBV29-1	.	.	12	TRBJ1-2	CSVANLREGYTF	TGCAGCGTTGCCAATCTCCGGGAAGGCTACACCTTC
TRBV28	.	TRBD1	19	TRBJ1-5	CASSFPRLHPGGGNQPQHF	TGTGCCAGCAGTTTCCCAAGACTCCACCCAGGGGGAGGCAATCAGCCCCAGCATTTT
TRBV19	few	.	14	TRBJ2-3	CASSMRGTTDTQYF	TGTGCCAGTAGTATGAGGGGGACCACAGATACGCAGTATTTT
TRBV18	.	.	14	TRBJ1-2	CASSPKQDNYGYTF	TGTGCCAGCTCACCTAAACAGGACAACTATGGCTACACCTTC
TRBV5-4	many	TRBD1	17	TRBJ2-7	CASSFRLGTADSYEQYF	TGTGCCAGCAGCTTTCGCCTTGGGACAGCCGACTCCTACGAGCAGTACTTC
TRBV4-1	.	.	14	TRBJ2-1	CASNQFGAYNEQFF	TGCGCCAGCAACCAATTCGGGGCCTACAATGAGCAGTTCTTC
TRBV6-1	many	TRBD2	15	TRBJ2-1	CASSERGLAWNEQFF	TGTGCCAGCAGTGAAAGAGGACTAGCGTGGAATGAGCAGTTCTTC
TRBV5-5	.	.	13	TRBJ2-7	CASSFGRVYEQYF	TGTGCCAGCAGCTTCGGAAGGGTATACGAGCAGTACTTC
TRBV2	once	.	15	TRBJ1-2	CASSERGIANYGYTF	TGTGCCAGCAGTGAGAGGGGGATAGCTAACTATGGCTACACCTTC
TRBV19	few	TRBD1	15	TRBJ1-2	CASSHPADRRDGYTF	TGTGCCAGTAGCCACCCCGCGGACAGGAGGGATGGCTACACCTTC
TRBV6-2/TRBV6-3	few	.	13	TRBJ2-1	CASSYRVGGEQFF	TGTGCCAGCAGTTACAGGGTAGGCGGTGAGCAGTTCTTC
TRBV27	few	.	15	TRBJ1-2	CASSLTRGPLYGYTF	TGTGCCAGCAGTTTAACCAGGGGCCCCCTCTATGGCTACACCTTC
TRBV10-1	few	.	16	TRBJ2-3	CASSPRQTSSTDTQYF	TGCGCCAGCAGCCCTAGGCAGACCTCTAGCACAGATACGCAGTATTTT
TRBV2	.	TRBD2	15	TRBJ2-7	CASSEAGGGPYEQYF	TGTGCCAGCAGTGAAGCCGGCGGGGGGCCCTACGAGCAGTACTTC
TRBV5-1	.	.	15	TRBJ2-7	CASSYGAGQDYEQYF	TGCGCCAGCAGCTACGGGGCGGGGCAAGATTACGAGCAGTACTTC
TRBV6-1	many	.	13	TRBJ1-5	CAVRGGTNQPQHF	TGTGCCGTTCGGGGGGGGACAAATCAGCCCCAGCATTTT
TRBV6-1	medium-sized	.	16	TRBJ2-7	CASSRDLTSLPYEQYF	TGTGCCAGCAGTCGCGACCTAACGTCTTTACCTTACGAGCAGTACTTC
TRBV25-1	once	.	15	TRBJ1-1	CASSALGGVNTEAFF	TGTGCCAGCAGTGCCTTGGGGGGAGTGAACACTGAAGCTTTCTTT
TRBV23-1	.	.	12	TRBJ1-2	CASSGRGYGYTF	TGCGCCAGCAGCGGGAGGGGCTATGGCTACACCTTC
TRBV19	.	.	20	TRBJ1-5	CASSINSKQVVGDSNQPQHF	TGTGCCAGTAGTATCAACTCTAAACAGGTAGTTGGGGATAGCAATCAGCCCCAGCATTTT
TRBV29-1	.	TRBD1	14	TRBJ1-2	CSVRGGNRGHGYTF	TGCAGCGTTCGGGGGGGGAACAGGGGGCATGGCTACACCTTC
TRBV20-1	few	.	10	TRBJ1-1	CSAKNTEAFF	TGCAGTGCCAAGAACACTGAAGCTTTCTTT
TRBV15	medium-sized	.	14	TRBJ2-7	CATSRTGFPYEQYF	TGTGCCACCAGCAGGACCGGGTTCCCCTACGAGCAGTACTTC
TRBV20-1	medium-sized	.	13	TRBJ1-5	CSAVRQGNQPQHF	TGCAGTGCTGTTAGACAGGGCAATCAGCCCCAGCATTTT
TRBV7-2	medium-sized	TRBD1	16	TRBJ2-5	CASSLARDRPQETQYF	TGTGCCAGCAGCTTGGCTAGGGACAGACCCCAAGAGACCCAGTACTTC
TRBV5-4	few	.	17	TRBJ1-1	CASSLVVASSMNTEAFF	TGTGCCAGCAGCTTAGTAGTGGCCAGTTCCATGAACACTGAAGCTTTCTTT
TRBV20-1	.	TRBD2	15	TRBJ2-1	CSADGTSGGVNEQFF	TGCAGTGCCGATGGGACTAGCGGGGGGGTCAATGAGCAGTTCTTC
TRBV10-3	.	.	15	TRBJ1-1	CAISESGAVNTEAFF	TGTGCCATCAGTGAGTCGGGGGCCGTGAACACTGAAGCTTTCTTT
TRBV6-5	hyperexpanded	.	14	TRBJ2-7	CASSYGDGPYEQYF	TGTGCCAGCAGTTATGGGGATGGCCCCTACGAGCAGTACTTC
TRBV6-2/TRBV6-3	.	.	14	TRBJ1-2	CASSWLFAGNGYTF	TGTGCCAGCAGTTGGCTCTTTGCGGGAAATGGCTACACCTTC
TRBV20-1	medium-sized	TRBD1	15	TRBJ1-5	CSARDSDRGNQPQHF	TGCAGTGCTAGAGATTCGGACAGGGGCAATCAGCCCCAGCATTTT
TRBV20-1	many	.	15	TRBJ1-2	CSRTGTPGGSYGYTF	TGCAGTAGGACCGGGACACCCGGAGGCTCCTATGGCTACACCTTC
TRBV19	.	TRBD1	13	TRBJ1-2	CASSDRQGLGYTF	TGTGCCAGTAGTGACAGACAGGGTCTAGGCTACACCTTC
TRBV7-9	.	.	16	TRBJ2-1	CASSPTRGWNVNEQFF	TGTGCCAGCAGCCCAACCCGGGGTTGGAATGTCAATGAGCAGTTCTTC
TRBV20-1	many	.	15	TRBJ2-1	CSAAQGGGGYNEQFF	TGCAGTGCCGCCCAGGGGGGCGGGGGTTACAATGAGCAGTTCTTC
TRBV25-1	many	.	12	TRBJ1-5	CASSEGNQPQHF	TGTGCCAGCAGTGAGGGTAATCAGCCCCAGCATTTT